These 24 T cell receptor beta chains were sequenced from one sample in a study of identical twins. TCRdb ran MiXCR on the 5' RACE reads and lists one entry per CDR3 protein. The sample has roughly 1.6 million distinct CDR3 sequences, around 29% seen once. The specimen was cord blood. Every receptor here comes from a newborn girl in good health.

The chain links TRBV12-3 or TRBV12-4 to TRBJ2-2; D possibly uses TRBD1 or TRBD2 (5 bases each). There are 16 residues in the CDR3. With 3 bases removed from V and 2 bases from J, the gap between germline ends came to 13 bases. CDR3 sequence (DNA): TGTGCCAGCAGTTTTACCGGGACCCTTAACACCGGGGAGCTGTTTTTT. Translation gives CASSFTGTLNTGELFF.

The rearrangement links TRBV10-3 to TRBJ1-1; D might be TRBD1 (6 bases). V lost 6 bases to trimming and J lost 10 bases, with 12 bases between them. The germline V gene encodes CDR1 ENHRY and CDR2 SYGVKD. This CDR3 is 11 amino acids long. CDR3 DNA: TGTGCCATCAGGGGGGCCGGCGGAGCTTTCTTT. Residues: CAIRGAGGAFF.

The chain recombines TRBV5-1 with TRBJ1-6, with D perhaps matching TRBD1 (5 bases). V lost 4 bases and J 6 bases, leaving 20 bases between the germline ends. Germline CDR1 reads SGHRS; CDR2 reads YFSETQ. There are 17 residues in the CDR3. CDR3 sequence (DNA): TGCGCCAGCAGCCTTCTCTCGGGGGATAGCGTTAATTCACCCCTCCACTTT. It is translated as CASSLLSGDSVNSPLHF.

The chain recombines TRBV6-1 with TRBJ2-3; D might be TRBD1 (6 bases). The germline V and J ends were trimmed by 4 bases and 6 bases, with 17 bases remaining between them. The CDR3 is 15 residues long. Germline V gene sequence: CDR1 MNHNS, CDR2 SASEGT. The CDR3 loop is CASSALEGVSDTQYF. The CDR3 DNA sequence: TGTGCCAGCAGTGCCCTAGAGGGGGTGTCGGATACGCAGTATTTT.

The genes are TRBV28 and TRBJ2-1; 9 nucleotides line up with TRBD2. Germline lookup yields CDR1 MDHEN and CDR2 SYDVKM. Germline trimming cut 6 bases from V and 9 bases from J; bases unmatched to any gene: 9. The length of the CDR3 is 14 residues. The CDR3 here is CASSRTSVRSEQFF. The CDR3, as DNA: TGTGCCAGCAGCCGGACTAGCGTTCGGAGTGAGCAGTTCTTC.

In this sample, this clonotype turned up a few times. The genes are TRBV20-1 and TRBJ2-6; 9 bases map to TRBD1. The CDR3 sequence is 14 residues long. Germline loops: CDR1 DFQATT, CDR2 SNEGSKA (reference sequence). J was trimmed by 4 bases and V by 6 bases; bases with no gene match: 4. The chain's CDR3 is CSAGQGSGANVLTF. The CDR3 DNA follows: TGCAGTGCGGGACAGGGATCAGGGGCCAACGTCCTGACTTTC.

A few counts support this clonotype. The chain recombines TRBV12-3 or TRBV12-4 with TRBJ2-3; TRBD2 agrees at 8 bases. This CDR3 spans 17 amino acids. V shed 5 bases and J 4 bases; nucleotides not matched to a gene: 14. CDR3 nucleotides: TGTGCCAGCAGTCTCAGGACTAGCTGGGTTTGGGCAGATACGCAGTATTTT. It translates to CASSLRTSWVWADTQYF.

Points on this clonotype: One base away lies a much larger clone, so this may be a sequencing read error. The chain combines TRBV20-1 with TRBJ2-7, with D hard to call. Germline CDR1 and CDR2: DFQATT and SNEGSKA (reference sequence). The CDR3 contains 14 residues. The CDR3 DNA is TGCAGTGCTAGAGATTGGGCGTTCTCCCACGAGCAGTACTTC. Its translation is CSARDWAFSHEQYF.

The CDR3 DNA reads TGCGCCAGCAGCGTTTACTCCAGGCAGATAACAGATACGCAGTATTTT. Translated: CASSVYSRQITDTQYF. This chain connects TRBV5-1 to TRBJ2-3; D is uncertain. The CDR3 extends over 16 amino acids. CDR1 and CDR2 (germline): SGHRS, YFSETQ. V lost 4 bases, J lost 3 bases, and 18 bases lay in between.

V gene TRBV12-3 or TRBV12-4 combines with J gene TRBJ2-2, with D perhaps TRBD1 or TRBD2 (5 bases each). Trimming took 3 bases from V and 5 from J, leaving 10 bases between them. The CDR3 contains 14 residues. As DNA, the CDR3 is TGTGCCAGCAGTTTCCGGGGCATTACCGGGGAGCTGTTTTTT. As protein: CASSFRGITGELFF.

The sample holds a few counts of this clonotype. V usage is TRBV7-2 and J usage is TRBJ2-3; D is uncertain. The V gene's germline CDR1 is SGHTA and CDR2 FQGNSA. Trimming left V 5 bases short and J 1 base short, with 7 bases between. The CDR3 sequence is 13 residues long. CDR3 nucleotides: TGTGCCAGCAGCATTGGCCGCACAGATACGCAGTATTTT. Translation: CASSIGRTDTQYF.

The CDR3 nucleotides are TGCGCCAGCACCGGACAGGGCTTCAATGAGCAGTTCTTC. Its protein product is CASTGQGFNEQFF. The rearrangement joins TRBV5-1 to TRBJ2-1; 8 bases fit TRBD1. V lost 6 bases and J lost 6; bases outside the gene matches: 5. Per the germline V gene, CDR1 is SGHRS and CDR2 is YFSETQ. CDR3 length equals 13 residues.

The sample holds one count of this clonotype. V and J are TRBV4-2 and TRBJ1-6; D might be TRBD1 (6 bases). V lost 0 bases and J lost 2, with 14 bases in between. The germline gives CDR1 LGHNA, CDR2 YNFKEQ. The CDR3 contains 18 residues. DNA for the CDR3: TGTGCCAGCAGCCAAGATCGCGTCGGGGGCACCTATAATTCACCCCTCCACTTT. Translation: CASSQDRVGGTYNSPLHF.

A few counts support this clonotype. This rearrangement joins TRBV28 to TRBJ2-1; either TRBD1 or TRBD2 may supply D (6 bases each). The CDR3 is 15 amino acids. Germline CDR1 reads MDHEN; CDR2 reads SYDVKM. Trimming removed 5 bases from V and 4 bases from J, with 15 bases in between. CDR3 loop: CASSLRGEAYNEQFF. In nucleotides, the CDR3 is TGTGCCAGCAGTCTGAGGGGGGAGGCATACAATGAGCAGTTCTTC.

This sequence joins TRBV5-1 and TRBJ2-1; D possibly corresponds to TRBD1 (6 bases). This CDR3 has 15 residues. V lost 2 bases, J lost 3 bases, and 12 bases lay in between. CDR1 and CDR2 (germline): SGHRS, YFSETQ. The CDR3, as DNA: TGCGCCAGCAGCTTAACAGGGTTTCGCTACAATGAGCAGTTCTTC. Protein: CASSLTGFRYNEQFF.

CDR3 nucleotides: TGTGCCAGCAGTTACGGGGGGCGGCAGCCCCAGCATTTT. Translation gives CASSYGGRQPQHF. This chain connects TRBV6-2 or TRBV6-3 to TRBJ1-5; possible D gene TRBD1, 6 bases. Trimming left V 2 bases short and J 7 bases short, with 9 bases between. Germline loops: CDR1 MNHEY, CDR2 SVGEGT. The CDR3 is 13 amino acids.

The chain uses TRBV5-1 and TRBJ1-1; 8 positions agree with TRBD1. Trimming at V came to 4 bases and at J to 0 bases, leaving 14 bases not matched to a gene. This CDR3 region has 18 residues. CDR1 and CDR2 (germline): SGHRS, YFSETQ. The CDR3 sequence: CASSAKPRTGTVNTEAFF. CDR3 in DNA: TGCGCCAGCAGCGCGAAGCCTCGGACAGGGACAGTGAACACTGAAGCTTTCTTT. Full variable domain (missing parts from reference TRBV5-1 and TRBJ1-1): KAGVTQTPRYLIKTRGQQVTLSCSPISGHRSVSWYQQTPGQGLQFLFEYFSETQRNKGNFPGRFSGRQFSNSRSEMNVSTLELGDSALYLCASSAKPRTGTVNTEAFFGQGTRLTVV.

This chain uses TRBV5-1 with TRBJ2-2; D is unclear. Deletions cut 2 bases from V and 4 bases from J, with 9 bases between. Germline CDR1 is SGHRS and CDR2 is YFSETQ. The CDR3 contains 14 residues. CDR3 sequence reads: CASSFTDTTGELFF. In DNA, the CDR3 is TGCGCCAGCAGCTTCACAGATACCACCGGGGAGCTGTTTTTT.

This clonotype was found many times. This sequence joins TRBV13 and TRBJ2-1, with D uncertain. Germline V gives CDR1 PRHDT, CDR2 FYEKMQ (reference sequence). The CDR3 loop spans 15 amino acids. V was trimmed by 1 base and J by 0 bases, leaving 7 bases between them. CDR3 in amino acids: CASSLARPSYNEQFF. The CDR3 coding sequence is TGTGCCAGCAGCTTAGCCCGTCCCTCCTACAATGAGCAGTTCTTC.

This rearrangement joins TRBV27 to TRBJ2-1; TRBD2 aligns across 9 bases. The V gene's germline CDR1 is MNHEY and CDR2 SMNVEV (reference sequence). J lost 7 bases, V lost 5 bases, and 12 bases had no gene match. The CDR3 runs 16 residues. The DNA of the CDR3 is TGTGCCAGCAGTACGAAGCGGGGGGAGGACCGGAATGAGCAGTTCTTC. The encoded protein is CASSTKRGEDRNEQFF.

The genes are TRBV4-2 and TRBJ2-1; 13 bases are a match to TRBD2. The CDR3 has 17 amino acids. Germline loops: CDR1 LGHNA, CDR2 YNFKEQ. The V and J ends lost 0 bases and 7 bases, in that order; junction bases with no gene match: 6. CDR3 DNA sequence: TGTGCCAGCAGCCAAGATCTCGGGACTAGCGGGGTAAATGAGCAGTTCTTC. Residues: CASSQDLGTSGVNEQFF.

In DNA, the CDR3 is TGTGCCAGCAGTGATCCGGGGCGGTGGGGCACTGAAGCTTTCTTT. It encodes CASSDPGRWGTEAFF. The chain is built from TRBV28 and TRBJ1-1, with D possibly being TRBD1 (5 bases). CDR3 length equals 15 residues. With 5 bases removed from V and 4 bases from J, the gap between germline ends came to 17 bases. Germline V gene data show CDR1 as MDHEN and CDR2 as SYDVKM.

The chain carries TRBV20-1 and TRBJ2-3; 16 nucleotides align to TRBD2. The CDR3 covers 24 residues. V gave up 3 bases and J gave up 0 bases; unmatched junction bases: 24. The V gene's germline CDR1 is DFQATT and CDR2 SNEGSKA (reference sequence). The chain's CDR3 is CSASATGTSGGGIADGPSTDTQYF. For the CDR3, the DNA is TGCAGTGCTAGCGCAACCGGGACTAGCGGGGGGGGGATTGCGGATGGCCCTAGCACAGATACGCAGTATTTT.

CDR3 protein: CASSDAGSGANVLTF. In DNA, the CDR3 is TGTGCCAGCAGTGACGCGGGTTCTGGGGCCAACGTCCTGACTTTC. The chain uses TRBV6-2 or TRBV6-3 and TRBJ2-6; D perhaps matches TRBD2 (5 bases). CDR1 and CDR2 from the germline V gene are MNHEY and SVGEGT. The CDR3 covers 15 residues. Deletions cut 5 bases from V and 1 base from J, with 9 bases between.